The 28 T cell receptor beta chains listed next were all sequenced from one sample in a study of vaccination and CD4 T cells after COVID-19 (dated by TCRdb to between 2021 and 2024). These receptors have no identified antigens. The sample's treatment or condition, from its label and the paper: roughly 11-day PBMC culture with coronavirus spike peptide pools or control peptides (ViraFEST assay). CD4+ T cells from unexposed donors were collected before the COVID-19 pandemic (2011-2018). The method was PCR. Sequenced on an Illumina iSeq 100. TCR sequencing of DNA from cultured CD4+ T cells used the Oncomine TCR Beta short-read assay at the Johns Hopkins FTIC core. The QIAamp micro DNA kit was used to extract genomic DNA from the cultured CD4+ T cells. Through fastp at Q25 and MiXCR, TCRdb rebuilt clones from the public reads, retaining in-frame beta chains. A single entry per CDR3 protein holds the most common genes and DNA from its merged rows. The table for this sample lists some 7,600 distinct CDR3 sequences; roughly 29% of them were counted only once. Over 11% of the sample belongs to the ten largest clones.

Material: CD4+ T cells from blood, cultured in vitro. These receptors were collected from a human donor in good health.

This clonotype showed up just a few times. This chain links TRBV5-8 with TRBJ2-7; TRBD2 aligns across 10 bases. Germline CDR1 is SGHTS and CDR2 is YDEGEE. The junction had 9 bases not matched to a gene; V was cut back by 2 bases and J by 4 bases. The CDR3 totals 16 residues. Here the CDR3 reads CASSFPSGGARYEQYF. The CDR3 DNA reads as TGTGCCAGCAGCTTCCCTAGCGGGGGCGCGAGATACGAGCAGTACTTC. Drawing the rest from reference TRBV5-8 and TRBJ2-7, the complete variable domain is EAGVTQSPTHLIKTRGQQATLRCSPISGHTSVYWYQQALGLGLQFLLWYDEGEERNRGNFPPRFSGRQFPNYSSELNVNALELEDSALYLCASSFPSGGARYEQYFGPGTRLTVT.

The chain joins TRBV27 to TRBJ1-5, with D unresolved. There are 12 residues in the CDR3. The germline CDR1 and CDR2 sequences are MNHEY and SMNVEV (reference sequence). Trimming took 5 bases from V and 4 from J, leaving 6 bases between them. The CDR3 region is CASSNQNQPQHF. The CDR3 nucleotides are TGTGCCAGCAGTAATCAGAATCAGCCCCAGCATTTT.

This clonotype is labeled as medium-sized. The J gene is TRBJ1-2, the V gene TRBV15; no firm D call. V was cut by 3 bases and J by 1 base, with 9 bases left in between. The CDR3 covers 14 residues. Germline loops: CDR1 LNHNV, CDR2 YYDKDF (reference sequence). In DNA, the CDR3 is TGTGCCACCAGCAGGGCCGGGATTAACTATGGCTACACCTTC. This sequence encodes CATSRAGINYGYTF.

The chain recombines TRBV2 with TRBJ2-5; 9 positions match TRBD1. CDR1 is SNHLY, CDR2 FYNNEI, per germline. The CDR3 has 12 residues. Trimming removed 8 bases from V and 3 bases from J; junction bases left unmatched: 1. This CDR3 is CASRDREETQYF. As DNA, the CDR3 is TGTGCCAGCCGGGACAGGGAAGAGACCCAGTACTTC.

This clonotype occurred once. The chain is built from TRBV7-6 and TRBJ2-2, with 8 bases that match TRBD2. Germline V gives CDR1 SGHVS, CDR2 FNYEAQ. The CDR3 is 16 residues long. V lost 1 base, J lost 1 base, and 2 bases stayed unmatched. Here the CDR3 reads CASSLESGRNTGELFF. The CDR3 DNA reads TGTGCCAGCAGCTTAGAGAGCGGGAGGAACACCGGGGAGCTGTTTTTT.

V gene TRBV7-9 combines with J gene TRBJ2-3, with D uncertain. This CDR3 contains 14 residues. Trimming pared 1 base from V and 2 bases from J, leaving 7 bases between. Per the germline V gene, CDR1 is SEHNR and CDR2 is FQNEAQ (reference sequence). The CDR3 is CASSLGGFTDTQYF. In nucleotides, the CDR3 is TGTGCCAGCAGCTTAGGGGGATTCACAGATACGCAGTATTTT.

The J gene is TRBJ2-1, the V gene TRBV6-1, with a weak D call TRBD1 (6 bases). The CDR3 runs 15 residues. The V end lost 6 bases, the J end lost 0 bases, and 12 bases lay between the germline ends. Germline CDR1 MNHNS, CDR2 SASEGT. The chain's CDR3 is CASRMDSGSYNEQFF. The CDR3 DNA reads TGTGCCAGCAGAATGGACAGCGGCTCCTACAATGAGCAGTTCTTC.

The V gene is TRBV19, the J gene TRBJ1-2; D gene unclear. The CDR3 length is 15 residues. V lost 7 bases and J lost 0, with 15 bases in between. Germline-derived CDR1 and CDR2 are LNHDA and SQIVND (reference sequence). The CDR3 loop is CASNPDLGANYGYTF. The DNA of the CDR3 is TGTGCCAGTAATCCTGACCTAGGAGCTAACTATGGCTACACCTTC. The full variable domain, rest sourced from reference TRBV19 and TRBJ1-2, is DGGITQSPKYLFRKEGQNVTLSCEQNLNHDAMYWYRQDPGQGLRLIYYSQIVNDFQKGDIAEGYSVSREKKESFPLTVTSAQKNPTAFYLCASNPDLGANYGYTFGSGTRLTVV.

This clonotype was counted a few times. J is TRBJ2-5 and V is TRBV20-1; D is unresolved. The germline CDR1 and CDR2 sequences are DFQATT and SNEGSKA (reference sequence). This CDR3 is built from 12 residues. V was cut by 5 bases and J by 0 bases, with 7 bases left in between. The CDR3 DNA follows: TGCAGTGCTGACGGCGACCAAGAGACCCAGTACTTC. It yields the protein CSADGDQETQYF.

The chain uses TRBV20-1 and TRBJ1-6; the D gene is possibly TRBD1 (6 bases). V was shortened by 0 bases and J by 8 bases, with 11 bases between the two germline ends. The CDR3 runs to 14 residues. Germline loops: CDR1 DFQATT, CDR2 SNEGSKA (reference sequence). The CDR3 coding sequence is TGCAGTGCTAGAGATAACAGGGCGGATTCACCCCTCCACTTT. Encoded protein: CSARDNRADSPLHF.

This clonotype was seen only a few times. The CDR3 DNA follows: TGTGCCAGCACCGTCTTAGTGGGGGTCAATCAGCCCCAGCATTTT. Protein product: CASTVLVGVNQPQHF. The rearrangement uses TRBV7-2 and TRBJ1-5; a possible D gene is TRBD1 (5 bases). Trimming took off 7 bases at V and 3 bases at J, with 16 bases between the two ends. Germline assignment: CDR1 SGHTA and CDR2 FQGNSA. The CDR3 sequence is 15 residues long.

This clonotype has just a few counts. V and J are TRBV4-2 and TRBJ1-6; 7 bases fit TRBD1. Germline V gives CDR1 LGHNA, CDR2 YNFKEQ. The CDR3 extends over 17 amino acids. Trimming cost V 2 bases and J 8 bases; bases outside gene matches: 12. CDR3 bases: TGTGCCAGCAGCCAATCTCCAGGGGGTTCATTGTATTCACCCCTCCACTTT. Translating it yields CASSQSPGGSLYSPLHF.

This chain links TRBV7-2 with TRBJ2-1, with 10 bases fitting TRBD2. V was pared by 7 bases and J by 6 bases, with 3 bases of the junction left unmatched. The CDR3 has 13 residues. CDR1 SGHTA and CDR2 FQGNSA come from the germline V gene. The CDR3 region has the DNA TGTGCCAGCACGGCTAGCGGGAGCAATGAGCAGTTCTTC. Its translation is CASTASGSNEQFF.

The sample holds a few counts of this clonotype. The V gene is TRBV27, the J gene TRBJ1-5; D not resolved. The CDR3 spans 13 residues. Germline-derived CDR1 and CDR2 are MNHEY and SMNVEV (reference sequence). V was shortened by 5 bases and J by 7 bases, with 12 bases between the two germline ends. CDR3 nucleotides: TGTGCCAGCAGTCCCTCCGTATCGCAGCCCCAGCATTTT. Its protein product is CASSPSVSQPQHF.

This clonotype has only a few counts. This rearrangement joins TRBV12-3 or TRBV12-4 to TRBJ2-5, with D unclear. V was trimmed by 1 base and J by 1 base, leaving 4 bases between them. The CDR3 covers 13 residues. The CDR3 loop is CASSLGSQETQYF. As DNA, the CDR3 is TGTGCCAGCAGTTTAGGGTCCCAAGAGACCCAGTACTTC.

This clonotype occurred a few times. The rearrangement links TRBV20-1 to TRBJ2-3; TRBD2 might be the D (6 bases). V shed 6 bases and J shed 0 bases, with 13 bases lying between them. CDR3 length: 14 amino acids. Per the germline V gene, CDR1 is DFQATT and CDR2 is SNEGSKA (reference sequence). The chain's CDR3 is CSARRGSSTDTQYF. In DNA form, the CDR3 reads TGCAGTGCACGGAGGGGCAGTAGCACAGATACGCAGTATTTT.

The DNA of the CDR3 is TGTGCCATCAGTGAGTCAACACCCTACGAGCAGTACTTC. This sequence encodes CAISESTPYEQYF. The rearrangement joins TRBV10-3 to TRBJ2-7; D unresolved. With 0 bases removed from V and 2 bases from J, the gap between germline ends came to 5 bases. From germline, CDR1 is ENHRY and CDR2 SYGVKD. CDR3 size: 13 residues.

This clonotype was recorded a few times. This chain joins TRBV18 and TRBJ2-5; a possible D gene is TRBD1 (6 bases). Germline V gene lookup returns CDR1 KGHSH and CDR2 LQKENI. The V gene lost 3 bases and the J gene lost 3 bases, with 11 bases spanning the gap. The CDR3 is 14 amino acids. The CDR3 protein is CASSPSQGKETQYF. The CDR3 DNA is TGTGCCAGCTCACCGAGTCAGGGGAAAGAGACCCAGTACTTC.

This clonotype was found once. CDR3: CASSQASLAGPLSYEQYF. CDR3 in DNA: TGTGCCAGCAGCCAAGCATCACTAGCGGGACCCCTCTCCTACGAGCAGTACTTC. V and J are TRBV14 and TRBJ2-7; 10 bases are shared with TRBD2. The CDR3 runs 18 residues. Germline-derived CDR1 and CDR2 are SGHDN and FVKESK. V lost 1 base and J lost 0; bases outside the gene matches: 9.

V usage is TRBV7-2 and J usage is TRBJ1-5; D ambiguous. V was shortened by 6 bases and J by 7 bases, with 16 bases between the two germline ends. This CDR3 has 14 amino acids. Germline CDR1 and CDR2: SGHTA and FQGNSA. The CDR3 region is CASSLGHSNQPQHF. The CDR3 nucleotides are TGTGCCAGCAGTCTCGGTCATTCCAACCAGCCCCAGCATTTT.

This clonotype is judged medium-sized (0.01 to 0.1%). The chain recombines TRBV24-1 with TRBJ2-7, with a possible D match to TRBD1 (6 bases). V was cut by 4 bases and J by 3 bases, with 18 bases left in between. Per germline, CDR1 KGHDR and CDR2 SFDVKD. This CDR3 region has 16 residues. The CDR3: CATSDYGQSDNYEQYF. CDR3 bases: TGTGCCACCAGTGACTATGGACAGAGTGACAACTACGAGCAGTACTTC.

The chain links TRBV20-1 to TRBJ2-1; tentative D call: TRBD2 (5 bases). The CDR3 loop spans 13 amino acids. CDR1 DFQATT and CDR2 SNEGSKA come from the germline V gene (reference sequence). Deletions cut 2 bases from V and 7 bases from J, with 12 bases between. DNA of the CDR3: TGCAGTGCTAGAACGGGGTTAGGGAATGAGCAGTTCTTC. It encodes CSARTGLGNEQFF.

This chain links TRBV20-1 with TRBJ1-3, with TRBD1 matching 10 bases. With 3 bases clipped from V and 2 bases from J, the junction kept 1 base outside the gene matches. Germline CDR1 is DFQATT and CDR2 is SNEGSKA (reference sequence). The CDR3 is 14 amino acids. The CDR3 loop reads CSASGTGAGNTIYF. In DNA form, the CDR3 reads TGCAGTGCTAGTGGGACAGGGGCTGGAAACACCATATATTTT.

This clonotype showed up just a few times. CDR3 region: CASGSSSYNEQFF. CDR3 DNA sequence: TGTGCTTCGGGATCGAGCTCCTACAATGAGCAGTTCTTC. The J gene is TRBJ2-1, the V gene TRBV2, with D possibly TRBD2 on 5 matching bases. Looked up from germline, CDR1 is SNHLY and CDR2 is FYNNEI. This CDR3 has 13 amino acids.

This clonotype was observed a few times. J is TRBJ2-7 and V is TRBV5-1; weak D call: TRBD1 (6 bases). CDR3 size: 15 residues. Trimming removed 1 base at V and 2 bases at J, with 13 bases between. Germline CDR1 is SGHRS and CDR2 is YFSETQ. CDR3 in amino acids: CASSLWTVSTYEQYF. CDR3 DNA sequence: TGCGCCAGCAGCTTGTGGACAGTTTCCACCTACGAGCAGTACTTC.

The V and J genes are TRBV4-1 and TRBJ2-7; 7 nucleotides match TRBD1. V lost 4 bases and J lost 2; bases outside the gene matches: 5. The CDR3 consists of 14 residues. In germline, CDR1 is MGHRA, CDR2 YSYEKL. CDR3 in amino acids: CASSPGRGTYEQYF. As DNA, the CDR3 is TGCGCCAGCAGCCCAGGCAGGGGGACCTACGAGCAGTACTTC.

The chain combines TRBV20-1 with TRBJ2-1, with TRBD2 identical over 12 bases. Germline lookup yields CDR1 DFQATT and CDR2 SNEGSKA (reference sequence). Trimming cost V 5 bases and J 4 bases; bases outside gene matches: 9. The CDR3 totals 16 residues. The chain's CDR3 is CSAPRFGLAGYNEQFF. CDR3 sequence (DNA): TGCAGTGCTCCCCGGTTCGGACTAGCGGGATACAATGAGCAGTTCTTC.

The rearrangement joins TRBV28 to TRBJ1-1, with 11 bases identical to TRBD1. V trimming: 4 bases; J trimming: 5 bases; junction bases outside the gene matches: 18. Germline V gene lookup returns CDR1 MDHEN and CDR2 SYDVKM. The CDR3 consists of 19 residues. The CDR3: CASSSPSARDRGVRTEAFF. The CDR3 nucleotides are TGTGCCAGCAGTTCGCCCTCGGCCCGGGACAGGGGGGTACGTACTGAAGCTTTCTTT. Complete variable domain (other parts from reference TRBV28 and TRBJ1-1): DVKVTQSSRYLVKRTGEKVFLECVQDMDHENMFWYRQDPGLGLRLIYFSYDVKMKEKGDIPEGYSVSREKKERFSLILESASTNQTSMYLCASSSPSARDRGVRTEAFFGQGTRLTVV.